One sample yielded the 24 T cell receptor beta chains listed below, sequenced in a study of control samples from healthy donors and cancer patients. The table came from immunoSEQ multiplex PCR; TCRdb's copy has only in-frame clones and leaves some out. The table has some 140,000 clones, approximately 86% seen once. The material sequenced was blood. The origin of the receptors is a woman aged 25 to 39 in good health.

This chain joins TRBV7-2 and TRBJ1-2; 11 positions match TRBD1. J was trimmed by 3 bases and V by 6 bases; bases with no gene match: 6. Germline-derived CDR1 and CDR2 are SGHTA and FQGNSA. CDR3 length: 15 amino acids. CDR3 coding DNA: TGTGCCAGCAGTCTCCGGGACAGGGGGTACTATGGCTACACCTTC. Translated: CASSLRDRGYYGYTF.

The chain couples TRBV18 to TRBJ1-5; the D gene is possibly TRBD1 (5 bases). V gave up 4 bases and J gave up 5 bases, with 15 bases separating them. The CDR3 runs to 15 residues. CDR1 is KGHSH, CDR2 LQKENI, per germline. The CDR3 DNA is TGTGCCAGCTCACTCACGACGGGAGGGGATCAGCCCCAGCATTTT. This gives the protein CASSLTTGGDQPQHF.

This rearrangement joins TRBV5-3 to TRBJ1-2; no clear D gene. TRBV5-3 is noted as an ORF with a role that remains uncertain. Trimming cost V 1 base and J 4 bases, with 5 bases left between them. This CDR3 is built from 12 residues. This chain's CDR3 is CARSLFVYGYTF. The CDR3 DNA sequence: TGTGCCAGAAGCTTGTTCGTCTATGGCTACACCTTC.

The chain joins TRBV3-1 (or the pseudogene TRBV3-2) to TRBJ2-1; no definite D call. CDR1 LGHDT and CDR2 YNNKEL come from the germline V gene (reference sequence). Trimming removed 5 bases at V and 8 bases at J, with 7 bases between. This CDR3 contains 11 residues. CDR3 coding DNA: TGTGCCAGCAGCAACGCCTATGAGCAGTTCTTC. This codes for CASSNAYEQFF.

A single count supports this clone. J is TRBJ1-4 and V is TRBV19, with a possible D match to TRBD1 (5 bases). Looked up from germline, CDR1 is LNHDA and CDR2 is SQIVND (reference sequence). The CDR3 has 15 amino acids. V lost 9 bases and J 7 bases, leaving 21 bases between the germline ends. CDR3 bases: TGTGCCAGCCTCCCCGGCGGGGGTTCGTCTGAAAAACTGTTTTTT. Its protein is CASLPGGGSSEKLFF. Complete variable domain (other parts from reference TRBV19 and TRBJ1-4): DGGITQSPKYLFRKEGQNVTLSCEQNLNHDAMYWYRQDPGQGLRLIYYSQIVNDFQKGDIAEGYSVSREKKESFPLTVTSAQKNPTAFYLCASLPGGGSSEKLFFGSGTQLSVL.

The chain combines TRBV7-9 with TRBJ1-4; D is unresolved. Trimming cost V 4 bases and J 2 bases, with 11 bases left between them. Germline CDR1 is SEHNR and CDR2 is FQNEAQ (reference sequence). CDR3 length: 15 amino acids. In DNA, the CDR3 is TGTGCCAGCAGCTCCTCGGGAGCCACTAATGAAAAACTGTTTTTT. Translated: CASSSSGATNEKLFF.

This chain uses TRBV19 with TRBJ2-3; 9 nucleotides agree with TRBD1. The CDR3 runs to 14 residues. Per the germline V gene, CDR1 is LNHDA and CDR2 is SQIVND (reference sequence). Trimming at V came to 6 bases and at J to 4 bases, leaving 5 bases not matched to a gene. CDR3 amino acids: CASSPGQGPDTQYF. In DNA form, the CDR3 reads TGTGCCAGTAGCCCGGGACAGGGTCCAGATACGCAGTATTTT.

CDR3 bases: TGTGCCAGCAGCTTGGAAGAGGGCTACACCTTC. It specifies CASSLEEGYTF. The V gene is TRBV5-6, the J gene TRBJ1-2; unclear D gene. This CDR3 has 11 residues. V lost 0 bases to trimming and J lost 8 bases, with 5 bases between them. CDR1 and CDR2 (germline): SGHDT, YYEEEE.

The CDR3 is CAWSGQGSQPQHF. The CDR3 coding sequence is TGTGCCTGGAGTGGACAGGGGTCCCAGCCCCAGCATTTT. V gene TRBV30 combines with J gene TRBJ1-5; the match to TRBD1 covers 8 bases. After removal of 1 base from V and 7 bases from J, the junction contained 3 bases not matched to a gene. The germline V gene has CDR1 GTSNPN and CDR2 SVGIG (reference sequence). The CDR3 contains 13 residues.

As concerns this clone: At one end the junction does not follow the germline gene, possibly because of a read error. The chain uses TRBV11-2 and TRBJ2-3; 8 positions agree with TRBD2. The germline CDR1 and CDR2 sequences are SGHAT and FQNNGV. The CDR3 length is 12 residues. CDR3 in DNA: TGTGCCAGCAGTTTAGCGGGGAATACGCAGTATTTT. It encodes CASSLAGNTQYF.

The chain links TRBV7-9 to TRBJ2-1; 7 bases match TRBD2. V lost 3 bases and J lost 5; bases outside the gene matches: 13. The CDR3 runs to 17 residues. Germline CDR1 and CDR2: SEHNR and FQNEAQ (reference sequence). The CDR3 nucleotides are TGTGCCAGCAGCTTTATAGCGGGTGAGGGCCTCCACAATGAGCAGTTCTTC. This sequence encodes CASSFIAGEGLHNEQFF.

DNA of the CDR3: TGTGCCAGCAGTGGGCTGCTAGCGAACTCCTACAATGAGCAGTTCTTC. Its protein is CASSGLLANSYNEQFF. The chain joins TRBV6-2 or TRBV6-3 to TRBJ2-1; possible D gene TRBD2, 6 bases. This CDR3 spans 16 amino acids. Germline CDR1 reads MNHEY; CDR2 reads SVGEGT. V lost 5 bases and J lost 0, with 14 bases in between.

The chain carries TRBV6-6 and TRBJ2-6; 8 bases line up with TRBD1. V shed 5 bases and J 0 bases; nucleotides not matched to a gene: 12. From germline, CDR1 is MNHNY and CDR2 SVGAGI (reference sequence). The CDR3 is made up of 19 amino acids. The chain's CDR3 is CASSLRGTGGTSGANVLTF. The CDR3, as DNA: TGTGCCAGCAGTCTCCGGGGGACAGGAGGAACCTCTGGGGCCAACGTCCTGACTTTC.

The V call is TRBV11-2, the J call TRBJ2-7, with D possibly being TRBD2 (6 bases). Trimming stripped 3 bases from V and 6 bases from J, with 15 bases between. The CDR3 sequence is 14 residues long. The germline CDR1 and CDR2 sequences are SGHAT and FQNNGV. CDR3: CASSFSGMTSEQYF. DNA for the CDR3: TGTGCCAGCAGCTTTAGCGGCATGACCTCCGAGCAGTACTTC.

The rearrangement links TRBV6-5 to TRBJ1-3, with 7 bases aligning to TRBD1. CDR1 is MNHEY, CDR2 SVGAGI, per germline. CDR3 length equals 15 residues. V shed 2 bases and J 2 bases; nucleotides not matched to a gene: 3. CDR3 sequence: CASSYGGQPGNTIYF. In DNA, the CDR3 is TGTGCCAGCAGTTACGGGGGACAGCCTGGAAACACCATATATTTT.

The chain employs TRBV2 and TRBJ1-4; TRBD1 matches at 12 bases. CDR1 and CDR2 from the germline V gene are SNHLY and FYNNEI. Trimming removed 6 bases from V and 6 bases from J; junction bases left unmatched: 2. The CDR3 contains 14 residues. In DNA form, the CDR3 reads TGTGCCAGCAGCGGGACAGGGGGCTATGAAAAACTGTTTTTT. Its translation is CASSGTGGYEKLFF.

This clone turned up a few times. The chain carries TRBV5-6 and TRBJ1-1; tentative D call: TRBD1 (6 bases). V lost 5 bases and J lost 11, with 28 bases in between. Germline CDR1 reads SGHDT; CDR2 reads YYEEEE. This CDR3 has 16 residues. The CDR3 nucleotides are TGTGCCAGCAGTACCGCGGGGGGCGAGTACCGTATTGGGGCTTTCTTT. This translates into CASSTAGGEYRIGAFF.

The chain carries TRBV5-1 and TRBJ1-3; no reliable D call. Germline lookup yields CDR1 SGHRS and CDR2 YFSETQ. Trimming shortened V by 4 bases and J by 2 bases, and 13 bases separated the two germline ends. This CDR3 contains 15 residues. The CDR3: CASSPNAFTGNTIYF. In nucleotides, the CDR3 is TGCGCCAGCAGCCCTAATGCGTTTACTGGAAACACCATATATTTT.

The chain joins TRBV27 to TRBJ2-2; 8 bases are a match to TRBD2. J gave up 0 bases and V 4 bases, and 4 bases lay outside the gene matches. Germline V gene data show CDR1 as MNHEY and CDR2 as SMNVEV (reference sequence). The CDR3 has 16 residues. The CDR3 sequence: CASSSTSDPNTGELFF. The CDR3 region has the DNA TGTGCCAGCAGTTCGACTAGCGACCCGAACACCGGGGAGCTGTTTTTT.

The rearrangement joins TRBV5-1 to TRBJ1-1, with unresolved D. The CDR3 contains 13 residues. The germline V gene encodes CDR1 SGHRS and CDR2 YFSETQ. The V end was cut by 3 bases, the J end by 1 base, with 7 bases between. The CDR3 reads CASSYEANTEAFF. Here the CDR3 DNA reads TGCGCCAGCAGCTACGAAGCGAACACTGAAGCTTTCTTT.

This chain's CDR3 is CASSPRTSGYNEQFF. CDR3 DNA: TGTGCCAGTAGTCCCAGGACTAGCGGTTACAATGAGCAGTTCTTC. The rearrangement uses TRBV19 and TRBJ2-1; 10 bases are shared with TRBD2. This CDR3 is built from 15 residues. The V segment lost 5 bases and the J segment 4 bases; nucleotides outside the gene matches: 5. Germline-derived CDR1 and CDR2 are LNHDA and SQIVND (reference sequence). Combining the CDR3 with reference TRBV19 and TRBJ2-1 gives the whole variable domain DGGITQSPKYLFRKEGQNVTLSCEQNLNHDAMYWYRQDPGQGLRLIYYSQIVNDFQKGDIAEGYSVSREKKESFPLTVTSAQKNPTAFYLCASSPRTSGYNEQFFGPGTRLTVL.

The chain links TRBV9 to TRBJ1-3; a weak D match, TRBD1 (6 bases). From germline, CDR1 is SGDLS and CDR2 YYNGEE. The CDR3 runs 17 residues. The germline V and J ends were trimmed by 4 bases and 0 bases, with 17 bases remaining between them. The CDR3 here is CASSYTPGHDSGNTIYF. In DNA, the CDR3 is TGTGCCAGCAGCTACACGCCGGGACACGACTCTGGAAACACCATATATTTT.

The V gene is TRBV3-1 (or the pseudogene TRBV3-2), the J gene TRBJ2-4, with D perhaps given as TRBD1 or TRBD2 (5 bases each). Germline CDR1 is LGHDT and CDR2 is YNNKEL (reference sequence). The CDR3 consists of 17 residues. V was trimmed by 4 bases and J by 5 bases, leaving 21 bases between them. CDR3 sequence reads: CASSPRGLTGAQNIQYF. CDR3 nucleotide sequence: TGTGCCAGCAGCCCTAGAGGACTTACCGGGGCCCAAAACATTCAGTACTTC.

The V call is TRBV6-6, the J call TRBJ2-3; perhaps TRBD1 as D (6 bases). The CDR3 extends over 14 amino acids. The germline CDR1 and CDR2 sequences are MNHNY and SVGAGI (reference sequence). V lost 4 bases, J lost 6 bases, and 14 bases lay in between. This chain's CDR3 is CASSSQQGFDTQYF. The CDR3 nucleotides are TGTGCCAGCAGTTCCCAACAGGGTTTCGATACGCAGTATTTT.